This TCR beta chain came from a study of Graves' ophthalmopathy and Graves' hyperthyroidism. Study observations and caveats: Ophthalmopathy progression predictions by the model showed about 75% specificity and 60% to 71% sensitivity. Most expanded clonotypes in thyroid above 0.001 frequency also showed up in blood. Sensitivity of approximately 88% and specificity of less than 82% were achieved when a 13-signature model separated ophthalmopathy from stable hyperthyroidism.

Looked up from germline, CDR1 is GTSNPN and CDR2 is SVGIG (reference sequence). This CDR3 contains 15 residues. The trim removed 3 bases at V and 2 bases at J, leaving 6 bases unmatched. Hyperthyroidism patients had new diagnoses, durations under 2 months, and ages of 18 to 65. CDR3 regions of TCR beta were amplified from RNA transcripts. RT-PCR in the first round used HTBI primers; a second-round multiplex PCR followed. MiXCR, run by TCRdb on the multiplex PCR reads, gives a single entry per CDR3 protein. Of 580,000 or so distinct CDR3 sequences in the sample, 35% to 40% were seen once. This clonotype has more than one count but fewer than ten. What it binds is not known.

The rearrangement links TRBV30 to TRBJ1-5, with TRBD1 identical over 8 bases. The sequence was collected from an adult man with Graves' hyperthyroidism. Sequenced material: peripheral blood or thyroid tissue (not recorded which). CDR3 DNA: TGTGCCTGGAGCCAGGGGGCTTTGGGCAATCAGCCCCAGCATTTT. Residues: CAWSQGALGNQPQHF.